These 25 T cell receptor beta chains originate from one sample sequenced in a study of T cell repertoires in cytomegalovirus infection. One entry per CDR3 protein results from TCRdb running MiXCR on the reads. Of roughly 500,000 distinct CDR3 sequences listed, around 10% were seen once; the top ten hold 9.5% to 13%. The sample consisted of PBMCs. The receptor set was obtained from a human donor in good health (CMV status not recorded). Some clones in this sample may be carry-over from other donors' samples.

This clonotype was seen a handful of times. The chain recombines TRBV3-1 with TRBJ2-1; 9 nucleotides match TRBD2. Germline V gives CDR1 LGHDT, CDR2 YNNKEL (reference sequence). The J segment lost 7 bases and the V segment lost 0 bases, leaving 7 bases of the junction unmatched. The CDR3 loop spans 16 amino acids. The CDR3 nucleotides are TGTGCCAGCAGCCAAGATCTGGGACTAGCCGGAAATGAGCAGTTCTTC. It codes for CASSQDLGLAGNEQFF.

This clonotype was counted at least ten times. This chain connects TRBV19 to TRBJ2-1, with D perhaps TRBD2 (5 bases). Germline V gene data show CDR1 as LNHDA and CDR2 as SQIVND (reference sequence). The CDR3 length is 17 residues. V lost 7 bases to trimming and J lost 1 base, with 20 bases between them. The CDR3 nucleotides are TGTGCCAGTACCCCGTATCCTTCAGGAGGATCCTACAATGAGCAGTTCTTC. Amino acid sequence: CASTPYPSGGSYNEQFF.

This clonotype has more than one count but fewer than ten. The rearrangement joins TRBV6-6 to TRBJ1-2; D unresolved. The CDR3 length is 14 residues. V was shortened by 0 bases and J by 2 bases, with 7 bases between the two germline ends. The V gene's germline CDR1 is MNHNY and CDR2 SVGAGI (reference sequence). The CDR3 nucleotides are TGTGCCAGCAGTTACTCGTCAGAGAACTATGGCTACACCTTC. Translated: CASSYSSENYGYTF.

This clonotype occurred many times. CDR3 residues: CSVERTGLGANYGYTF. DNA of the CDR3: TGCAGCGTTGAAAGGACAGGGCTAGGAGCTAACTATGGCTACACCTTC. The chain carries TRBV29-1 and TRBJ1-2, with 8 nucleotides matching TRBD1. CDR3 size: 16 residues. Per germline, CDR1 SQVTM and CDR2 ANQGSEA. Trimming at V came to 2 bases and at J to 0 bases, leaving 8 bases not matched to a gene.

The rearrangement uses TRBV15 and TRBJ2-1; no reliable D call. The germline V gene encodes CDR1 LNHNV and CDR2 YYDKDF (reference sequence). This CDR3 contains 16 residues. V was cut by 5 bases and J by 2 bases, with 16 bases left in between. DNA for the CDR3: TGTGCCACCAGCCACCACGGAAGGGTGCCCTACAATGAGCAGTTCTTC. This translates into CATSHHGRVPYNEQFF.

This clonotype was counted between two and nine times. The chain carries TRBV30 and TRBJ2-1; TRBD2 matches at 12 bases. Trimming at V came to 0 bases and at J to 2 bases, leaving 11 bases not matched to a gene. Looked up from germline, CDR1 is GTSNPN and CDR2 is SVGIG (reference sequence). CDR3 length equals 19 residues. The CDR3 reads CAWSVLLAGGPRAYNEQFF. The CDR3 nucleotides read TGTGCCTGGAGTGTACTGCTAGCGGGAGGGCCTCGGGCCTACAATGAGCAGTTCTTC.

This clonotype occurred many times. This chain connects TRBV7-3 to TRBJ1-2; the match to TRBD1 covers 9 bases. The CDR3 consists of 14 residues. The ends lost 0 bases at V and 14 bases at J; junction bases unmatched: 10. The germline CDR1 and CDR2 sequences are SGHTA and FQGTGA. The CDR3 coding sequence is TGTGCCAGCAGCTTAACGGGGACAGGGAGGAAGATTACCTTC. Its protein is CASSLTGTGRKITF.

V and J are TRBV6-8 and TRBJ2-3; 9 positions match TRBD1. The V segment lost 5 bases and the J segment 1 base; nucleotides outside the gene matches: 10. CDR3 size: 17 residues. Germline V gene data show CDR1 as MNHGY and CDR2 as SAAAGT. CDR3 sequence reads: CASSNIGQGQRTDTQYF. The CDR3 DNA is TGTGCCAGCAGTAACATTGGACAGGGGCAACGCACAGATACGCAGTATTTT.

In regard to this clonotype: The junction departs from germline at one end; a sequencing error may be responsible. The chain recombines TRBV5-1 with TRBJ2-7; the match to TRBD1 covers 7 bases. The CDR3 has 15 residues. Germline values: CDR1 SGHRS, CDR2 YFSETQ. CDR3 region: CASSLGDRASYELYF. CDR3 nucleotide sequence: TGCGCCAGCAGCTTGGGAGACAGGGCATCCTACGAGCTGTACTTC.

In this sample, this clonotype turned up many times. The chain has TRBV3-1 and TRBJ2-1, with unresolved D. This CDR3 has 16 residues. Germline CDR1 LGHDT, CDR2 YNNKEL (reference sequence). Trimming cost V 0 bases and J 6 bases, with 15 bases left between them. CDR3 coding DNA: TGTGCCAGCAGCCAAGAAACTGCCAGATGGGCCAATGAGCAGTTCTTC. The encoded protein is CASSQETARWANEQFF.

This clonotype has a count of ten or more. The gene calls are TRBV11-3 and TRBJ2-2, with a tentative D call TRBD2 (6 bases). V was pared by 3 bases and J by 5 bases, with 13 bases between. Germline V gives CDR1 SGHNT, CDR2 YENEEA. This CDR3 region has 15 residues. CDR3 region: CASSFSPGRTGELFF. DNA for the CDR3: TGTGCCAGCAGCTTTTCCCCGGGGAGGACCGGGGAGCTGTTTTTT.

CDR3 nucleotides: TGCGCCAGCAGCTTCGACCAAGAGACCCAGTACTTC. As protein: CASSFDQETQYF. The chain joins TRBV5-1 to TRBJ2-5; D ambiguous. Between the trimmed V and J ends, which lost 2 bases and 0 bases, there was a span of 2 bases. Germline V CDR1 and CDR2: SGHRS, YFSETQ. This CDR3 comprises 12 residues.

About this clonotype: This may be a read error: a much more frequent sequence differs by one nucleotide. The gene calls are TRBV30 and TRBJ2-2; tentative D call: TRBD1 (6 bases). Germline loops: CDR1 GTSNPN, CDR2 SVGIG (reference sequence). There are 13 residues in the CDR3. CDR3 loop: CTWWDTVTGELFF. The CDR3 DNA reads TGTACCTGGTGGGACACGGTAACCGGGGAGCTGTTTTTT.

This sequence joins TRBV30 and TRBJ1-4; D is unresolved. The CDR3 has 12 amino acids. Germline loops: CDR1 GTSNPN, CDR2 SVGIG (reference sequence). V lost 2 bases and J 3 bases, leaving 4 bases between the germline ends. The CDR3 DNA is TGTGCCTGGAGTCCAGCTAATGAAAAACTGTTTTTT. Translation gives CAWSPANEKLFF.

This clonotype has a count of ten or more. The rearrangement joins TRBV6-1 to TRBJ1-1; perhaps TRBD1 as D (5 bases). Looked up from germline, CDR1 is MNHNS and CDR2 is SASEGT. This CDR3 comprises 15 residues. Deletions cut 5 bases from V and 3 bases from J, with 16 bases between. In DNA form, the CDR3 reads TGTGCCAGCAGTCGGGACGGACTAGGGGACACTGAAGCTTTCTTT. Its protein is CASSRDGLGDTEAFF.

There are many counts of this clonotype. The gene calls are TRBV7-2 and TRBJ2-1; possibly TRBD2 for D (5 bases). The V and J ends lost 4 bases and 9 bases respectively, with 13 bases between them. Germline lookup yields CDR1 SGHTA and CDR2 FQGNSA. The CDR3 has 13 amino acids. The CDR3 DNA reads as TGTGCCAGCAGCTCCGTTCTGGGGAGTGAGCAGTTCTTC. Translating gives CASSSVLGSEQFF.

This clonotype occurred a few times. The chain recombines TRBV20-1 with TRBJ1-2, with D perhaps TRBD1 (5 bases). V lost 3 bases to trimming and J lost 7 bases, with 24 bases between them. This CDR3 comprises 16 residues. CDR1 and CDR2 (germline): DFQATT, SNEGSKA (reference sequence). DNA of the CDR3: TGCAGTGCTAGTGACGGGGGAGGCTTTCCCTCGGGTGGCTACACCTTC. Residues: CSASDGGGFPSGGYTF.

Ten or more counts support this clonotype. The chain has TRBV6-1 and TRBJ2-7; weak D call: TRBD2 (5 bases). The V end was cut by 5 bases, the J end by 2 bases, with 13 bases between. The CDR3 is made up of 14 amino acids. Per germline, CDR1 MNHNS and CDR2 SASEGT. The CDR3: CASSPISGPYEQYF. Here the CDR3 DNA reads TGTGCCAGCAGTCCGATCAGCGGACCCTACGAGCAGTACTTC.

This clonotype came up once. Since the CDR3 does not end with the conserved phenylalanine or tryptophan, this likely comes from a read error. J is TRBJ1-1 and V is TRBV7-9; D gene uncertain. Germline CDR1 SEHNR, CDR2 FQNEAQ (reference sequence). This CDR3 comprises 13 residues. The V end was cut by 5 bases, the J end by 0 bases, with 7 bases between. The CDR3 DNA is TGTGCCAGCAGCCCAGGAATGAACACTGAAGCTTTCTGT. Translation gives CASSPGMNTEAFC.

This clonotype was detected ten times or more. V gene TRBV28 combines with J gene TRBJ1-4; tentative D call: TRBD1 (6 bases). This CDR3 has 14 amino acids. With 5 bases removed from V and 8 bases from J, the gap between germline ends came to 15 bases. Germline V gene data show CDR1 as MDHEN and CDR2 as SYDVKM. The CDR3 protein is CASSPPDRREKLFF. The DNA of the CDR3 is TGTGCCAGCAGTCCCCCGGACAGAAGGGAAAAACTGTTTTTT.

This clonotype was observed many times. The chain is built from TRBV7-8 and TRBJ1-6; D remains unclear. The V end lost 5 bases, the J end lost 14 bases, and 19 bases lay between the germline ends. The germline CDR1 and CDR2 sequences are SGHVS and FQNEAQ. The CDR3 consists of 14 residues. The CDR3 sequence is CASSLDGNPEALHF. Written as DNA, the CDR3 is TGTGCCAGCAGCCTCGACGGGAATCCGGAGGCCCTCCACTTT.

This clonotype was observed a handful of times. The chain couples TRBV5-1 to TRBJ2-2, with 12 positions matching TRBD2. CDR1 is SGHRS, CDR2 YFSETQ, per germline. The CDR3 has 15 amino acids. Trimming took 4 bases from V and 7 from J; bases not matched to a gene: 5. CDR3 nucleotide sequence: TGCGCCAGCAGCCGACTAGCGGGGGACGGCGGGGAGCTGTTTTTT. Amino acids: CASSRLAGDGGELFF.

Of note for this clonotype: One end of the junction does not line up with germline, which may come from a read error. The CDR3 coding sequence is TGTGCCAGCAGCATAGCGGGAGGGCCGAGCATTCAGTACTTC. The encoded protein is CASSIAGGPSIQYF. The chain has TRBV7-9 and TRBJ2-4, with TRBD2 identical over 11 bases. The CDR3 loop spans 14 amino acids. CDR1 is SEHNR, CDR2 FQNEAQ, per germline (reference sequence).

This clonotype was seen many times. The V and J genes are TRBV7-6 and TRBJ2-1; TRBD1 aligns across 7 bases. CDR1 SGHVS and CDR2 FNYEAQ come from the germline V gene. This CDR3 has 14 residues. Trimming cost V 5 bases and J 4 bases; bases outside gene matches: 5. The CDR3 loop is CASSATGVYNEQFF. The CDR3 region has the DNA TGTGCCAGCAGCGCAACAGGGGTATACAATGAGCAGTTCTTC.

In this sample, this clonotype turned up many times. The V gene is TRBV12-3 or TRBV12-4, the J gene TRBJ1-4, with 9 bases aligning to TRBD1. This CDR3 has 14 amino acids. V was pared by 6 bases and J by 8 bases, with 7 bases of the junction left unmatched. CDR3: CASSPTGGREKLFF. CDR3 DNA sequence: TGTGCCAGCAGCCCGACAGGGGGGAGGGAAAAACTGTTTTTT.